These T cell receptor beta chains were read from a single sample in a study of blood T cell repertoires in COVID-19. Profiling relied on immunoSEQ multiplex PCR, and the TCRdb table lists in-frame clones only, not all of them. The sample lists a few hundred thousand clones, approximately 90% occurring once. Sequences were obtained from PBMCs or T cells enriched from blood (not recorded which). All receptors derive from a woman aged 35 to 49 with acute COVID-19. CDR3s include the opening cysteine and the closing phenylalanine or tryptophan. A D gene is named only where the DNA matches it firmly. Expanded clones are given a class, and other clones once, few, many or no size at all.

v_call,clone_size,d_call,cdr3_length,j_call,cdr3_nt,cdr3_aa
TRBV6-5,NA,TRBD2,15,TRBJ2-3,TGTGCCAGCAGCTTAGCGGGAGTGGTTACAGATACGCAGTATTTT,CASSLAGVVTDTQYF
TRBV12-5,NA,TRBD2,17,TRBJ2-1,TGTGCTAGTGGTGCTGGTATAGCGGGAGGCGTGGTCCAGGAGCAGTTCTTC,CASGAGIAGGVVQEQFF
TRBV7-2,NA,TRBD2,14,TRBJ2-3,TGTGCCAGCAGCATAGCGGGAGGGCCAGATACGCAGTATTTT,CASSIAGGPDTQYF
TRBV10-3,NA,TRBD1,15,TRBJ2-3,TGTGCCATCAGAATCCGGGACAGACACACAGATACGCAGTATTTT,CAIRIRDRHTDTQYF
TRBV24-1,NA,NA,14,TRBJ1-1,TGTGCCACCAGTGACCCTACAGTGAACACTGAAGCTTTCTTT,CATSDPTVNTEAFF
TRBV6-1,NA,TRBD1,15,TRBJ1-1,TGTGCCAGCAGTGAGCGAGGGGGCCTCGGCACTGAAGCTTTCTTT,CASSERGGLGTEAFF
TRBV7-9,NA,TRBD2,16,TRBJ2-1,TGTGCCAGCAGCAGTACTAGCGGGAGTTCAGACAATGAGCAGTTCTTC,CASSSTSGSSDNEQFF
TRBV24-1,NA,TRBD2,15,TRBJ2-7,TGTGCCACCAGTGACTTTAGCGGGAGTCGGTACGAGCAGTACTTC,CATSDFSGSRYEQYF
TRBV10-3,NA,NA,13,TRBJ1-1,TGTGCCATCAGGGAGCAGGGTGACACTGAAGCTTTCTTT,CAIREQGDTEAFF
TRBV11-3,once,NA,16,TRBJ2-1,TGTGCCAGCAGCTTAGTGGGCGGGATCACCTACAATGAGCAGTTCTTC,CASSLVGGITYNEQFF
TRBV28,once,TRBD2,21,TRBJ2-2,TGTGCCAGCAGCCTGTTGGGACTAGCGGGAGGGCCTAATCGAAACACCGGGGAGCTGTTTTTT,CASSLLGLAGGPNRNTGELFF
TRBV9,NA,TRBD1,13,TRBJ2-5,TGTGCCAGCCGGGACAGGGACGGAGAGACCCAGTACTTC,CASRDRDGETQYF
TRBV7-8,once,NA,16,TRBJ1-2,TGTGCCAGCAGCTTAGACGCGGGGGCAGCTAACTATGGCTACACCTTC,CASSLDAGAANYGYTF
TRBV5-4,NA,NA,12,TRBJ1-2,TGTGCCAGCAGCTACGGGAACTATGGCTACACCTTC,CASSYGNYGYTF
TRBV19,few,NA,16,TRBJ1-4,TGTGCCAGTACCCCAACCGGGACACTTTATAATGAAAAACTGTTTTTT,CASTPTGTLYNEKLFF
TRBV11-3,NA,NA,15,TRBJ1-3,TGTGCCAGCAGCTTAGGCGCCAACTCTGGAAACACCATATATTTT,CASSLGANSGNTIYF
TRBV6-5,NA,NA,14,TRBJ2-2,TGTGCCAGCAGTACACAGGGTGGGGCCGGGGAGCTGTTTTTT,CASSTQGGAGELFF
TRBV9,NA,NA,15,TRBJ1-2,TGTGCCAGCAGCGTAGCTGCGACGAGGGACTATGGCTACACCTTC,CASSVAATRDYGYTF
TRBV30,once,TRBD2,14,TRBJ2-1,TGTGCCTGTAGGACTAGCGGGAGTAAGCATGAGCAGTTCTTC,CACRTSGSKHEQFF
TRBV27,few,NA,14,TRBJ1-5,TGTGCCAGCAGTTTTTCCGGGAACAATCAGCCCCAGCATTTT,CASSFSGNNQPQHF
TRBV6-2/TRBV6-3,NA,TRBD1,14,TRBJ2-7,TGTGCCAGCAGCCAGGGGACAGGGGCCCACGAGCAGTACTTC,CASSQGTGAHEQYF
TRBV4-2,NA,TRBD2,14,TRBJ2-7,TGTGCCAGCAGCCCGACTAGCGGGACTTGGGAGCAGTACTTC,CASSPTSGTWEQYF
TRBV29-1,NA,NA,11,TRBJ2-1,TGCAGCGTCTTCGGACAAGTTGAGCAGTTCTTC,CSVFGQVEQFF
TRBV2,NA,NA,17,TRBJ1-2,TGTGCCAGAAGACTCCCGCGGCAACAACCATTAAACTATGGCTACACCTTC,CARRLPRQQPLNYGYTF
TRBV30,NA,NA,14,TRBJ1-2,TGTGCCTGGAGTGTACCGGGAACCTTCTATGGCTACACCTTC,CAWSVPGTFYGYTF
TRBV13,once,TRBD2,15,TRBJ2-3,TGTGCCAGCAGCATGGGACTAGCGATGGCAGATACGCAGTATTTT,CASSMGLAMADTQYF
TRBV24-1,NA,TRBD2,14,TRBJ2-1,TGTGCCACCAGTGTGACGGGGGGGATCAATGAGCAGTTCTTC,CATSVTGGINEQFF
TRBV10-3,NA,TRBD1,18,TRBJ1-6,TGTGCCATCAGTGAGTCGATTACACGCGGACAGGGGACTTCACCCCTCCACTTT,CAISESITRGQGTSPLHF
TRBV2,once,NA,17,TRBJ1-5,TGTGCCAGCAGCGTCTCTAGGCAGGGCCAAGAGTATCAGCCCCAGCATTTT,CASSVSRQGQEYQPQHF
TRBV5-4,NA,NA,14,TRBJ1-6,TGTGCCAGCAGCTTGCGCCACACCAATTCACCCCTCCACTTT,CASSLRHTNSPLHF
TRBV3-1/TRBV3-2,once,NA,15,TRBJ1-6,TGTGCCAGCAGCCAAGGTCAATTCGCGGATTCACCCCTCCACTTT,CASSQGQFADSPLHF
TRBV18,NA,NA,13,TRBJ1-1,TGTGCCAGCTCCTCCCAGGATGACACTGAAGCTTTCTTT,CASSSQDDTEAFF
TRBV20-1,NA,TRBD2,11,TRBJ2-1,TGCAGTGCTCGGGGACTAAATGAGCAGTTCTTC,CSARGLNEQFF
TRBV28,once,NA,12,TRBJ1-1,TGTGCCAGCAGTTTCTTGCGCACTGAAGCTTTCTTT,CASSFLRTEAFF
TRBV7-2,NA,TRBD2,18,TRBJ2-3,TGTGCCAGCAGCTTGGCCTCCGGGACTAGCGGGACCCGGCGTACGCAGTATTTT,CASSLASGTSGTRRTQYF
TRBV5-1,NA,TRBD1,15,TRBJ2-1,TGCGCCAGCAGCTTGATGGGACAGGGGTGGGATGAGCAGTTCTTC,CASSLMGQGWDEQFF
TRBV27,NA,TRBD1,13,TRBJ1-1,TGTGCCAGCAGTTGGGACAGAAACACTGAAGCTTTCTTT,CASSWDRNTEAFF
TRBV10-1,NA,TRBD2,15,TRBJ2-5,TGCGCCAGCAGTGGACTAGCGGGACCCCAAGAGACCCAGTACTTC,CASSGLAGPQETQYF
TRBV6-5,NA,NA,12,TRBJ2-5,TGTGCCAGCAGTCCGAGCGACCGGACCCAGTACTTC,CASSPSDRTQYF
TRBV30,NA,NA,11,TRBJ1-2,TGTGCCTGGAGCTTTCCTTATGGCTACACCTTC,CAWSFPYGYTF
TRBV6-6,NA,TRBD1,15,TRBJ2-2,TGTGCCAGTCATCGGCGGGACAGGGGCACCGGGGAGCTGTTTTTT,CASHRRDRGTGELFF
TRBV6-5,NA,TRBD2,16,TRBJ2-7,TGTGCCAGCAGTTACTCCAGACTAGCGGGATCGGACGAGCAGTACTTC,CASSYSRLAGSDEQYF
TRBV3-1/TRBV3-2,NA,NA,16,TRBJ2-7,TGTGCCAGCAGCCAAGATGGTTTGGGGGCCCCCGGGAAGCAGTACTTC,CASSQDGLGAPGKQYF
TRBV7-2,NA,TRBD1,15,TRBJ1-6,TGTGCCAGCAGCTACATAACAGGGGGCAATTCACCCCTCCACTTT,CASSYITGGNSPLHF
TRBV10-1,few,NA,13,TRBJ2-1,TGCGCCAGCAGTGAGGAGGCGATCAATGAGCAGTTCTTC,CASSEEAINEQFF
TRBV9,few,NA,14,TRBJ1-6,TGTGCCAGCAGCGTAGACCCCGTCAGATCACCCCTCCACTTT,CASSVDPVRSPLHF
TRBV9,NA,TRBD2,17,TRBJ2-1,TGTGCCAGCAGCGGACTAGCGGGAGGCCCTTCCTACAATGAGCAGTTCTTC,CASSGLAGGPSYNEQFF
TRBV30,NA,NA,15,TRBJ1-5,TGTGCCTGGAGTGTAGTCGGGGGAGGCGATCAGCCCCAGCATTTT,CAWSVVGGGDQPQHF
TRBV21-1,NA,NA,18,TRBJ2-3,TGTGCCAGCAGAGGAAGAGCGGGACAGGGTAGAAGCACAGATACGCAGTATTTT,CASRGRAGQGRSTDTQYF
TRBV15,NA,TRBD2,14,TRBJ2-2,TGTGCCACCAGCAGGGGCGGGGGAACCGGGGAGCTGTTTTTT,CATSRGGGTGELFF
TRBV10-3,NA,TRBD2,16,TRBJ2-2,TGTGCCATGCTTCTGTCTAGCGGACCGAACACCGGGGAGCTGTTTTTT,CAMLLSSGPNTGELFF
TRBV9,once,NA,15,TRBJ2-7,TGTGCCAGCAGCGTAGCAGGCGGGTCAGGCTACGAGCAGTACTTC,CASSVAGGSGYEQYF
TRBV13,NA,TRBD1,15,TRBJ1-2,TGTGCCAGCAGCTCCCCGGGACAGGGGGGCTATGGCTACACCTTC,CASSSPGQGGYGYTF
TRBV24-1,NA,NA,15,TRBJ2-2,TGTGCCACCAGTGATGGTGGGCTTCAGGCCGGGGAGCTGTTTTTT,CATSDGGLQAGELFF
TRBV30,NA,NA,13,TRBJ1-1,TGTGCCTGGAGTACAAACGTGAACACTGAAGCTTTCTTT,CAWSTNVNTEAFF
TRBV12-3/TRBV12-4,NA,NA,13,TRBJ1-1,TGTGCCAGCAGTTTTTATGGGGCAGAAGAAGCTTTCTTT,CASSFYGAEEAFF
TRBV27,NA,TRBD1,15,TRBJ2-2,TGTGCCAGCAGTTTCTCGAAGACAGGGTTGGGGGAGCTGTTTTTT,CASSFSKTGLGELFF
TRBV2,NA,NA,18,TRBJ2-1,TGTGCCAGCAGTGCCTACTCATTGGAGGCAGAATCCTACAATGAGCAGTTCTTC,CASSAYSLEAESYNEQFF
TRBV2,NA,TRBD1,14,TRBJ1-4,TGTGCCAGCAGTTTAACCGGGACAGCGGGAGGACTGTTTTTT,CASSLTGTAGGLFF